This T cell receptor beta chain was sequenced in a study of shared clonotypes between healthy human individuals. The study's findings and limits: Among a handful of donors, roughly 5% of naive CD4 clonotypes were found in common. Generation of non-shared clonotypes was less probable than generation of clonotypes shared by all four donors.

CDR1 is MDHEN, CDR2 SYDVKM, per germline. The CDR3 extends over 14 amino acids. Trimming took off 7 bases at V and 0 bases at J, with 12 bases between the two ends. Deep was the level at which the assay was run. Clones were sequenced by immunoSEQ multiplex PCR, and TCRdb holds only the in-frame ones, with some missing. The sample includes about 680,000 clones, roughly 70% of them seen just once. CD45RA+ naive and CD45RA-negative memory subsets were separated from CD4+ cells. This clone was picked up a small number of times. Antigen unknown. The source material was memory CD4+ T cells sorted from blood. The sample's subset: CD45RA-negative fraction. The chain is built from TRBV28 and TRBJ1-1, with D possibly being TRBD1 (6 bases). This receptor was taken from a woman in her 30s in good health. The CDR3, as DNA: TGTGCCAGCACATTGGACAGCATGAACACTGAAGCTTTCTTT. It yields the protein CASTLDSMNTEAFF. Full variable domain (missing parts from reference TRBV28 and TRBJ1-1): DVKVTQSSRYLVKRTGEKVFLECVQDMDHENMFWYRQDPGLGLRLIYFSYDVKMKEKGDIPEGYSVSREKKERFSLILESASTNQTSMYLCASTLDSMNTEAFFGQGTRLTVV.